These 32 T cell receptor beta chains originate from one sample sequenced in a study of brain T cells in children with intractable seizures (dated by TCRdb to the early 2020s). Read against the paper, the sample's time point label means: blood from clinic visit 5 months post-surgery; TSC patient then seizure free. Library construction relied on the immunoSEQ multiplex PCR assay. This immuneACCESS table, as held by TCRdb, lists in-frame sequences with V and J called but not all clones. Of the missing ones, under half trace to an unresolved V gene in checked studies; the others have no known cause. This sample is represented by hundreds of thousands of clones; more than 85% of them were singletons. About 6% of the sample is taken by the ten largest. The sequences come from peripheral blood, collected around 5 months after surgery. The receptors shown here come from a boy under three years old with tuberous sclerosis and intractable seizures.

The chain uses TRBV7-9 and TRBJ2-5; a possible D gene is TRBD2 (6 bases). CDR3 length equals 15 residues. V gave up 5 bases and J gave up 5 bases, with 18 bases separating them. CDR1 is SEHNR and CDR2 is FQNEAQ in the germline V gene (reference sequence). The CDR3 is CASSRLPSDGETQYF. The CDR3 nucleotides are TGTGCCAGCAGCCGCCTCCCTAGCGACGGCGAGACCCAGTACTTC.

This chain uses TRBV7-8 with TRBJ2-2, with 7 bases matching TRBD1. CDR3 size: 15 residues. CDR1 is SGHVS, CDR2 FQNEAQ, per germline. J was trimmed by 6 bases and V by 1 base; bases with no gene match: 5. CDR3 region: CASSLGQGSAGELFF. CDR3 nucleotides: TGTGCCAGCAGCTTAGGACAGGGAAGTGCCGGGGAGCTGTTTTTT. The full variable domain, in which reference TRBV7-8 and TRBJ2-2 provide the parts outside the CDR3, is GAGVSQSPRYKVAKRGQDVALRCDPISGHVSLFWYQQALGQGPEFLTYFQNEAQLDKSGLPSDRFFAERPEGSVSTLKIQRTQQEDSAVYLCASSLGQGSAGELFFGEGSRLTVL.

In this sample, this clone turned up once. The V gene is TRBV7-9, the J gene TRBJ2-1, with D perhaps matching TRBD1 or TRBD2 (5 bases each). The CDR3 spans 16 residues. The V end was cut by 1 base, the J end by 4 bases, with 14 bases between. Germline CDR1 and CDR2: SEHNR and FQNEAQ (reference sequence). The CDR3 reads CASSLVTGRRYNEQFF. CDR3 in DNA: TGTGCCAGCAGCTTAGTCACAGGAAGGAGGTACAATGAGCAGTTCTTC.

The chain uses TRBV3-1 (or the pseudogene TRBV3-2) and TRBJ2-1; tentative D call: TRBD2 (6 bases). V was pared by 0 bases and J by 9 bases, with 15 bases between. The CDR3 sequence is 15 residues long. The germline V gene has CDR1 LGHDT and CDR2 YNNKEL (reference sequence). This CDR3 reads CASSQDLGGWLEQFF. The CDR3 DNA sequence: TGTGCCAGCAGCCAAGATCTAGGAGGGTGGCTTGAGCAGTTCTTC.

This rearrangement joins TRBV11-2 to TRBJ1-2; D gene unclear. This CDR3 contains 16 residues. Deletions cut 1 base from V and 5 bases from J, with 17 bases between. Germline lookup yields CDR1 SGHAT and CDR2 FQNNGV. Here the CDR3 reads CASSLVDWTATYGYTF. CDR3 sequence (DNA): TGTGCCAGCAGCTTAGTAGATTGGACGGCTACTTATGGCTACACCTTC.

The chain uses TRBV7-3 and TRBJ2-2; tentative D call: TRBD1 (5 bases). The germline V and J ends were trimmed by 5 bases and 2 bases, with 12 bases remaining between them. This CDR3 has 15 amino acids. Looked up from germline, CDR1 is SGHTA and CDR2 is FQGTGA. CDR3 protein: CASSPGRLNTGELFF. The CDR3 nucleotides read TGTGCCAGCAGCCCAGGGCGTCTCAACACCGGGGAGCTGTTTTTT.

V usage is TRBV7-9 and J usage is TRBJ2-1; TRBD2 agrees at 10 bases. This CDR3 spans 14 amino acids. Looked up from germline, CDR1 is SEHNR and CDR2 is FQNEAQ (reference sequence). The V gene end was trimmed by 2 bases and the J gene end by 9 bases; junction bases not matched to a gene: 4. This chain's CDR3 is CASSLLLAGVEQFF. The CDR3 region has the DNA TGTGCCAGCAGCTTATTGCTAGCGGGAGTTGAGCAGTTCTTC.

The genes are TRBV12-3 or TRBV12-4 and TRBJ1-1; D not certain. The V end was cut by 3 bases, the J end by 8 bases, with 10 bases between. The CDR3 has 12 amino acids. CDR3: CASSFGAHEAFF. The DNA for the CDR3 is TGTGCCAGCAGTTTTGGTGCGCACGAAGCTTTCTTT.

This sequence joins TRBV4-2 and TRBJ2-2, with 7 nucleotides matching TRBD1. J was trimmed by 3 bases and V by 1 base; bases with no gene match: 5. The CDR3 is 16 residues long. CDR1 is LGHNA and CDR2 is YNFKEQ in the germline V gene. The CDR3 region is CASSQATGSDTGELFF. For the CDR3, the DNA is TGTGCCAGCAGCCAAGCGACAGGGTCAGACACCGGGGAGCTGTTTTTT.

This rearrangement joins TRBV9 to TRBJ2-7, with TRBD1 matching 10 bases. V lost 4 bases and J lost 2; bases outside the gene matches: 21. The CDR3 has 20 amino acids. Germline CDR1 is SGDLS and CDR2 is YYNGEE. The DNA for the CDR3 is TGTGCCAGCAGCCCCCTGTTGGGACAGGGGACGCTCAACACCCCCTACGAGCAGTACTTC. This encodes CASSPLLGQGTLNTPYEQYF.

This clone was detected only once. The chain links TRBV6-5 to TRBJ1-2; 9 bases align to TRBD1. CDR3 size: 14 residues. CDR1 MNHEY and CDR2 SVGAGI come from the germline V gene. After removal of 6 bases from V and 2 bases from J, the junction contained 4 bases not matched to a gene. CDR3 sequence: CASRRDRANYGYTF. DNA of the CDR3: TGTGCCAGCAGACGGGACAGGGCCAACTATGGCTACACCTTC.

This clone showed up just once. This chain connects TRBV7-9 to TRBJ2-7; D gene ambiguous. Germline CDR1 and CDR2: SEHNR and FQNEAQ (reference sequence). This CDR3 is 16 amino acids long. V lost 1 base and J 3 bases, leaving 16 bases between the germline ends. The CDR3 loop reads CASSLGLVGPIYEQYF. As DNA, the CDR3 is TGTGCCAGCAGCTTAGGGTTAGTAGGACCTATCTACGAGCAGTACTTC.

The chain carries TRBV2 and TRBJ2-4, with 7 bases matching TRBD1. CDR3 length: 18 amino acids. From germline, CDR1 is SNHLY and CDR2 FYNNEI. V shed 6 bases and J 0 bases; nucleotides not matched to a gene: 14. The CDR3 is CASSADRQTLIAKNIQYF. CDR3 DNA: TGTGCCAGCAGCGCGGACAGGCAGACACTAATAGCCAAAAACATTCAGTACTTC.

The J gene is TRBJ1-5, the V gene TRBV19; the D is unclear. CDR1 and CDR2 (germline): LNHDA, SQIVND (reference sequence). V dropped 4 bases and J dropped 0 bases, with 10 bases sitting between them. This CDR3 has 15 amino acids. The CDR3 region is CASSTFDNSNQPQHF. Written as DNA, the CDR3 is TGTGCCAGTAGTACCTTCGACAATAGCAATCAGCCCCAGCATTTT.

This chain joins TRBV30 and TRBJ1-2; perhaps TRBD1 as D (5 bases). The V end lost 4 bases, the J end lost 4 bases, and 16 bases lay between the germline ends. The CDR3 has 14 residues. Looked up from germline, CDR1 is GTSNPN and CDR2 is SVGIG (reference sequence). CDR3 nucleotide sequence: TGTGCCTGGATCGGGTCAGGGCATGGCTATGGCTACACCTTC. Amino acids: CAWIGSGHGYGYTF. Drawing the rest from reference TRBV30 and TRBJ1-2, the complete variable domain is SQTIHQWPATLVQPVGSPLSLECTVEGTSNPNLYWYRQAAGRGLQLLFYSVGIGQISSEVPQNLSASRPQDRQFILSSKKLLLSDSGFYLCAWIGSGHGYGYTFGSGTRLTVV.

The chain carries TRBV7-6 and TRBJ2-6; D is possibly TRBD1 (6 bases). V was shortened by 7 bases and J by 2 bases, with 12 bases between the two germline ends. The CDR3 loop spans 15 amino acids. Germline values: CDR1 SGHVS, CDR2 FNYEAQ. The CDR3 region has the DNA TGTGCCAGCACTACAGGGATGGCTGGGGCCAACGTCCTGACTTTC. As protein: CASTTGMAGANVLTF. Drawing the rest from reference TRBV7-6 and TRBJ2-6, the complete variable domain is GAGVSQSPRYKVTKRGQDVALRCDPISGHVSLYWYRQALGQGPEFLTYFNYEAQQDKSGLPNDRFSAERPEGSISTLTIQRTEQRDSAMYRCASTTGMAGANVLTFGAGSRLTVL.

The chain is built from TRBV5-4 and TRBJ1-6; TRBD1 matches at 9 bases. V dropped 0 bases and J dropped 7; count of bases not matched to a gene: 2. Germline V gives CDR1 SGHNT, CDR2 YYREEE (reference sequence). The CDR3 length is 15 residues. DNA of the CDR3: TGTGCCAGCAGCTTGGCTACAGGGGGCAATTCACCCCTCCACTTT. Translated: CASSLATGGNSPLHF.

The chain uses TRBV19 and TRBJ1-1; possibly TRBD1 for D (5 bases). The CDR3 sequence is 14 residues long. V was shortened by 6 bases and J by 1 base, with 12 bases between the two germline ends. The germline V gene has CDR1 LNHDA and CDR2 SQIVND (reference sequence). DNA of the CDR3: TGTGCCAGTAGCCACTTTGGACAGAACACTGAAGCTTTCTTT. Amino acid sequence: CASSHFGQNTEAFF.

The V call is TRBV3-1 (or the pseudogene TRBV3-2), the J call TRBJ2-3; 8 bases line up with TRBD2. The CDR3 has 16 amino acids. Looked up from germline, CDR1 is LGHDT and CDR2 is YNNKEL (reference sequence). The V segment lost 0 bases and the J segment 5 bases; nucleotides outside the gene matches: 7. The CDR3 reads CASSQEAGEGIDTQYF. CDR3 DNA sequence: TGTGCCAGCAGCCAAGAAGCGGGGGAGGGGATAGATACGCAGTATTTT.

This chain links TRBV13 with TRBJ2-7, with 9 bases identical to TRBD2. Trimming took 5 bases from V and 2 from J; bases not matched to a gene: 4. The CDR3 has 14 amino acids. Germline values: CDR1 PRHDT, CDR2 FYEKMQ (reference sequence). Here the CDR3 DNA reads TGTGCCAGCAGCCACCGACTAGCGGCCTACGAGCAGTACTTC. Residues: CASSHRLAAYEQYF. The full variable domain, in which reference TRBV13 and TRBJ2-7 provide the parts outside the CDR3, is AAGVIQSPRHLIKEKRETATLKCYPIPRHDTVYWYQQGPGQDPQFLISFYEKMQSDKGSIPDRFSAQQFSDYHSELNMSSLELGDSALYFCASSHRLAAYEQYFGPGTRLTVT.

The chain combines TRBV25-1 with TRBJ2-2; TRBD2 is a possible D gene (5 bases). The CDR3 extends over 16 amino acids. The V and J ends lost 3 bases and 2 bases respectively, with 13 bases between them. Germline CDR1 is MGHDK and CDR2 is SYGVNS. The DNA for the CDR3 is TGTGCCAGCAGTGATCACTCGACGGGAAACACCGGGGAGCTGTTTTTT. This sequence encodes CASSDHSTGNTGELFF.

This sequence joins TRBV6-5 and TRBJ2-7; no clear D. V lost 6 bases and J 2 bases, leaving 11 bases between the germline ends. The germline gives CDR1 MNHEY, CDR2 SVGAGI. This CDR3 is built from 13 residues. The CDR3, as DNA: TGTGCCAGCAGGACGGGCGGAACCTACGAGCAGTACTTC. Protein: CASRTGGTYEQYF.

The gene calls are TRBV19 and TRBJ1-1; tentatively, D is TRBD1 (5 bases). The CDR3 has 10 residues. CDR1 and CDR2 (germline): LNHDA, SQIVND (reference sequence). V was trimmed by 11 bases and J by 4 bases, leaving 8 bases between them. The CDR3, as DNA: TGTGCCGGGGGGGGCACTGAAGCTTTCTTT. This gives the protein CAGGGTEAFF.

This rearrangement joins TRBV13 to TRBJ2-1; D tentatively fits TRBD1 or TRBD2 (5 bases each). CDR3 length: 15 residues. The germline gives CDR1 PRHDT, CDR2 FYEKMQ (reference sequence). The germline V and J ends were trimmed by 8 bases and 8 bases, with 22 bases remaining between them. In DNA form, the CDR3 reads TGTGCCAGCGAGGGGACCCCACGAAATTTGGATGAGCAGTTCTTC. Amino acid sequence: CASEGTPRNLDEQFF.

On this clone itself: The same CDR3 can be traced to other DNA sequences in this sample. This chain uses TRBV20-1 with TRBJ1-2; no clear D. Trimming took 6 bases from V and 4 from J, leaving 9 bases between them. This CDR3 spans 11 amino acids. The germline gives CDR1 DFQATT, CDR2 SNEGSKA (reference sequence). CDR3 sequence reads: CSAPGPYGYTF. The CDR3 DNA reads as TGCAGTGCCCCAGGACCCTATGGCTACACCTTC.

This clone was detected once. The rearrangement joins TRBV9 to TRBJ2-1; D is perhaps TRBD1 (5 bases). Germline assignment: CDR1 SGDLS and CDR2 YYNGEE. The CDR3 loop spans 13 amino acids. Deletions cut 0 bases from V and 7 bases from J, with 8 bases between. The CDR3 here is CASSVGQGNEQFF. CDR3 bases: TGTGCCAGCAGCGTAGGTCAGGGAAATGAGCAGTTCTTC.

The gene calls are TRBV20-1 and TRBJ1-2; D is ambiguous. Trimming left V 7 bases short and J 4 bases short, with 4 bases between. The length of the CDR3 is 9 residues. CDR1 DFQATT and CDR2 SNEGSKA come from the germline V gene (reference sequence). In DNA form, the CDR3 reads TGCAGTGGTCCCTATGGCTACACCTTC. Its translation: CSGPYGYTF.

The rearrangement uses TRBV7-6 and TRBJ1-5, with 8 bases fitting TRBD1. The CDR3 sequence is 14 residues long. The V gene end was trimmed by 3 bases and the J gene end by 6 bases; junction bases not matched to a gene: 4. Germline V gives CDR1 SGHVS, CDR2 FNYEAQ. For the CDR3, the DNA is TGTGCCAGCAGCTTCCAGGGGGCCGGTCAGCCCCAGCATTTT. Its translation: CASSFQGAGQPQHF.

This clone was counted a single time. The chain joins TRBV6-4 to TRBJ2-1, with D possibly matching TRBD1 (5 bases). The V end was cut by 4 bases, the J end by 9 bases, with 13 bases between. Germline lookup yields CDR1 MRHNA and CDR2 SNTAGT. The CDR3 totals 13 residues. The CDR3 DNA follows: TGTGCCAGCAGTGGACACAGGACGGGTGAGCAGTTCTTC. Protein product: CASSGHRTGEQFF.

This chain uses TRBV2 with TRBJ2-5; 11 nucleotides match TRBD2. The CDR3 covers 16 residues. Looked up from germline, CDR1 is SNHLY and CDR2 is FYNNEI. With V trimmed by 0 bases and J by 1 base, 1 base remained unmatched. The CDR3 region has the DNA TGTGCCAGCAGTGAAGCGCTAGCGGGGGGCCAAGAGACCCAGTACTTC. Its protein product is CASSEALAGGQETQYF.

On this clone: Given a much more abundant clone one base away, this may be a read error. V is TRBV6-2 or TRBV6-3 and J is TRBJ1-5; D gene uncertain. Germline CDR1 and CDR2: MNHEY and SVGEGT. V was pared by 4 bases and J by 1 base, with 5 bases between. This CDR3 region has 13 residues. This CDR3 is CASSLGSNQPQHF. The CDR3 nucleotides read TGTGCCAGCAGTTTAGGGAGCAATCAGCCCCAGCATTTT.

V and J are TRBV19 and TRBJ2-3; D perhaps matches TRBD1 (6 bases). Trimming took off 4 bases at V and 3 bases at J, with 11 bases between the two ends. CDR3 length: 14 residues. The germline V gene encodes CDR1 LNHDA and CDR2 SQIVND (reference sequence). The CDR3 loop is CASSTWGRTDTQYF. Here the CDR3 DNA reads TGTGCCAGTAGTACGTGGGGGCGGACAGATACGCAGTATTTT.